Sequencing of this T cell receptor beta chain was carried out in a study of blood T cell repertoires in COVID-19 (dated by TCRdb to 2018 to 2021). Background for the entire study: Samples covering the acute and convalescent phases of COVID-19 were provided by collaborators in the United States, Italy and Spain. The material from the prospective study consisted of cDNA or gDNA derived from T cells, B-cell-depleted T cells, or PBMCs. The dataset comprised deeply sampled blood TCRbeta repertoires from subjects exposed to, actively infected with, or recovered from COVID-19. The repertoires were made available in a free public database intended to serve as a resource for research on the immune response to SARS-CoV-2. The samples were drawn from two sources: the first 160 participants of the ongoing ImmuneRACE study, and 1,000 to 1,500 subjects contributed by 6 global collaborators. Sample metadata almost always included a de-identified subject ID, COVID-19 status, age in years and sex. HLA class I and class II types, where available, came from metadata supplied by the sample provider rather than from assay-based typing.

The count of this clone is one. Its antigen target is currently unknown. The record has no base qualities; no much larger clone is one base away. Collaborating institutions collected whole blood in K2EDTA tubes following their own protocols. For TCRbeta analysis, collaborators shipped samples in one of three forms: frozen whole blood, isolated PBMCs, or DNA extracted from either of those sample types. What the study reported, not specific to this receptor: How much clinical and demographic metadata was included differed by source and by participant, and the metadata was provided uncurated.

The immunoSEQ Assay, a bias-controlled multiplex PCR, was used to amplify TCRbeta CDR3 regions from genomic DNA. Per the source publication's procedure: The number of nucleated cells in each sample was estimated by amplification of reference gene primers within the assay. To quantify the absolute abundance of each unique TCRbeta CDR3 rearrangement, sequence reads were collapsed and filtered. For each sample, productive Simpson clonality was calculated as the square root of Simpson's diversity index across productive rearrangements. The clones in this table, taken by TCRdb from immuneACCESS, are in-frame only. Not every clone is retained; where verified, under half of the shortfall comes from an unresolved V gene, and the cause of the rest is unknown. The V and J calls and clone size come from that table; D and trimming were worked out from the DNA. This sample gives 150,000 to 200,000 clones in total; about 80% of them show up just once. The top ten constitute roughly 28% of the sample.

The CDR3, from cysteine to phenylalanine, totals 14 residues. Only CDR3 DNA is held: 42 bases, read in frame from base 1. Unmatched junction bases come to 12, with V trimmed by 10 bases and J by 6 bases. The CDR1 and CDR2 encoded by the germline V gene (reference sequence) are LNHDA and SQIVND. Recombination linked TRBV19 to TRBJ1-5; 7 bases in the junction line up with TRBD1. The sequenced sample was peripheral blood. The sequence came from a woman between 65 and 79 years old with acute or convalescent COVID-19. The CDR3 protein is CATWDSSGSQPQHF. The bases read TGTGCCACCTGGGACAGCTCGGGCAGTCAGCCCCAGCATTTT.